The rows below give T cell receptor beta chains drawn from one sample of a study of shared clonotypes between healthy human individuals. The repertoire was sequenced with immunoSEQ multiplex PCR; TCRdb's copy has only in-frame clones and lacks some. The table includes roughly 2.1 million clones, about 92% detected once. The sample was naive CD8+ T cells from PBMCs. Receptor source: a man aged 18-30 years in good health. Some clones in this sample may be carry-over from other donors' samples. Each CDR3 is given with its conserved first and last residue. D genes are given only for firm matches. Expanded clones get a size class; other rows say once, few or many, or leave the size out.

size: .; D: TRBD1; J: TRBJ2-7; V: TRBV19; CDR3: CASSMRTGPSEQYF; DNA: TGTGCCAGTAGTATGAGGACAGGTCCATCCGAGCAGTACTTC
size: once; D: .; J: TRBJ2-3; V: TRBV2; CDR3: CASSATPVPDTQYF; DNA: TGTGCCAGCAGCGCCACGCCAGTTCCAGATACGCAGTATTTT
size: .; D: .; J: TRBJ2-2; V: TRBV29-1; CDR3: CSVTPDGTGELFF; DNA: TGCAGCGTTACCCCCGATGGCACCGGGGAGCTGTTTTTT
size: .; D: .; J: TRBJ2-7; V: TRBV6-5; CDR3: CASSSLPGAYEQYF; DNA: TGTGCCAGCAGTTCCCTCCCCGGCGCCTACGAGCAGTACTTC
size: .; D: .; J: TRBJ2-7; V: TRBV28; CDR3: CASSSGSRVSEQYF; DNA: TGTGCCAGCAGCTCTGGGAGCCGGGTGTCCGAGCAGTACTTC
size: .; D: TRBD1; J: TRBJ2-5; V: TRBV4-1; CDR3: CASSQYRGLGETQYF; DNA: TGCGCCAGCAGCCAGTACAGGGGGCTTGGAGAGACCCAGTACTTC
size: .; D: TRBD1; J: TRBJ1-2; V: TRBV9; CDR3: CASSVDLSWGQTYGYTF; DNA: TGTGCCAGCAGCGTCGACCTGTCATGGGGACAGACTTATGGCTACACCTTC
size: .; D: .; J: TRBJ2-5; V: TRBV15; CDR3: CATSRRTLETQYF; DNA: TGTGCCACCAGCCGCCGGACCTTGGAGACCCAGTACTTC
size: .; D: TRBD1; J: TRBJ2-1; V: TRBV29-1; CDR3: CSVVGQGIYNEQFF; DNA: TGCAGCGTAGTGGGACAGGGGATCTACAATGAGCAGTTCTTC
size: .; D: TRBD1; J: TRBJ1-1; V: TRBV2; CDR3: CASREIESGTDEAFF; DNA: TGTGCCAGCAGGGAAATAGAGTCAGGGACAGATGAAGCTTTCTTT
size: .; D: .; J: TRBJ2-7; V: TRBV7-2; CDR3: CASSSGVGYEQYF; DNA: TGTGCCAGCAGCTCGGGCGTGGGCTACGAGCAGTACTTC
size: once; D: TRBD1; J: TRBJ2-1; V: TRBV7-9; CDR3: CASSLGSGGRNEQFF; DNA: TGTGCCAGCAGCTTAGGGTCAGGGGGTCGGAATGAGCAGTTCTTC
size: .; D: .; J: TRBJ1-1; V: TRBV4-3; CDR3: CASSRGVGLEDTEAFF; DNA: TGCGCCAGCAGCCGAGGGGTCGGGTTGGAGGACACTGAAGCTTTCTTT
size: .; D: .; J: TRBJ2-3; V: TRBV6-1; CDR3: CASTGFTGDTQYF; DNA: TGTGCCAGCACCGGTTTTACAGGGGATACGCAGTATTTT
size: .; D: TRBD2; J: TRBJ2-1; V: TRBV11-2; CDR3: CASSFSAGGGNEQFF; DNA: TGTGCCAGCAGCTTCTCGGCGGGAGGGGGGAATGAGCAGTTCTTC
size: .; D: TRBD2; J: TRBJ2-1; V: TRBV25-1; CDR3: CASRGAGGPGNEQFF; DNA: TGTGCCAGCAGGGGGGCGGGAGGGCCAGGTAATGAGCAGTTCTTC
size: .; D: TRBD2; J: TRBJ2-3; V: TRBV7-9; CDR3: CAIYGEAGGPSTDTQYF; DNA: TGTGCCATATACGGAGAAGCGGGGGGGCCCAGCACAGATACGCAGTATTTT
size: .; D: .; J: TRBJ1-4; V: TRBV6-6; CDR3: CASSFFRGAEKLFF; DNA: TGTGCCAGCAGTTTTTTTAGGGGGGCGGAAAAACTGTTTTTT
size: .; D: TRBD2; J: TRBJ2-7; V: TRBV5-1; CDR3: CASSWQLAGGEQYF; DNA: TGCGCCAGCAGCTGGCAACTAGCGGGGGGAGAGCAGTACTTC
size: .; D: .; J: TRBJ2-7; V: TRBV10-2; CDR3: CASSFGGQLYEQYF; DNA: TGCGCCAGCAGTTTTGGAGGACAGCTCTACGAGCAGTACTTC
size: .; D: TRBD1; J: TRBJ1-2; V: TRBV2; CDR3: CASSNRQGTNYGYTF; DNA: TGTGCCAGCAGTAATAGACAGGGCACCAACTATGGCTACACCTTC
size: .; D: .; J: TRBJ2-1; V: TRBV7-9; CDR3: CASSPTTREYYNEQFF; DNA: TGTGCCAGCAGCCCGACTACAAGGGAGTACTACAATGAGCAGTTCTTC
size: .; D: .; J: TRBJ1-1; V: TRBV7-9; CDR3: CASSLVGISSEAFF; DNA: TGTGCCAGCAGCTTAGTCGGCATCAGTTCTGAAGCTTTCTTT
size: .; D: TRBD1; J: TRBJ2-3; V: TRBV6-5; CDR3: CASSSPETGGITQYF; DNA: TGTGCCAGCAGTTCGCCGGAAACAGGGGGCATAACGCAGTATTTT
size: .; D: TRBD1; J: TRBJ2-3; V: TRBV7-9; CDR3: CASSLLRGLDTQYF; DNA: TGTGCCAGCAGCTTACTGAGGGGGCTGGATACGCAGTATTTT
size: .; D: .; J: TRBJ1-2; V: TRBV14; CDR3: CASSPRGDYGYTF; DNA: TGTGCCAGCAGCCCGAGAGGGGACTATGGCTACACCTTC
size: .; D: TRBD1; J: TRBJ1-1; V: TRBV28; CDR3: CASSRQGLGMDTEAFF; DNA: TGTGCCAGCAGTCGACAGGGACTTGGGATGGACACTGAAGCTTTCTTT
size: .; D: TRBD1; J: TRBJ2-1; V: TRBV27; CDR3: CASSFRDSNNEQFF; DNA: TGTGCCAGCAGTTTCCGGGACAGTAACAATGAGCAGTTCTTC
size: .; D: .; J: TRBJ2-5; V: TRBV28; CDR3: CASSLSDRRETQYF; DNA: TGTGCCAGCAGTTTATCCGACAGAAGAGAGACCCAGTACTTC